The source of this TCR beta chain is a study of cytomegalovirus exposure and HLA in healthy donors. As concerns this clone: The antigen is unknown.

The CDR3 sequence is 16 residues long. The V gene end was trimmed by 4 bases and the J gene end by 4 bases; junction bases not matched to a gene: 11. Per the germline V gene, CDR1 is SEHNR and CDR2 is FQNEAQ (reference sequence). Study conclusions and caveats: Productive status was seen about 87% or about 30% of the time for most TCR beta V segments in an earlier analysis. The authors excluded some V segments, including TRBV6-2 and TRBV6-3, as indistinguishable.

This PCR relied on a set of 60 Vbeta primers and 13 Jbeta primers. Sequenced by immunoSEQ multiplex PCR; TCRdb stores in-frame clones only, minus some. This sample has approximately 140,000 clones, with 79% found just once. V gene TRBV7-9 combines with J gene TRBJ2-5, with 8 bases matching TRBD1. The TCR sequence derives from a man aged 50 to 59 in good health and CMV-seropositive. The specimen was PBMCs. Here the CDR3 DNA reads TGTGCCAGCAGCTCGATGGGTCAGGGGGCGGCAGAGACCCAGTACTTC. It translates to CASSSMGQGAAETQYF.